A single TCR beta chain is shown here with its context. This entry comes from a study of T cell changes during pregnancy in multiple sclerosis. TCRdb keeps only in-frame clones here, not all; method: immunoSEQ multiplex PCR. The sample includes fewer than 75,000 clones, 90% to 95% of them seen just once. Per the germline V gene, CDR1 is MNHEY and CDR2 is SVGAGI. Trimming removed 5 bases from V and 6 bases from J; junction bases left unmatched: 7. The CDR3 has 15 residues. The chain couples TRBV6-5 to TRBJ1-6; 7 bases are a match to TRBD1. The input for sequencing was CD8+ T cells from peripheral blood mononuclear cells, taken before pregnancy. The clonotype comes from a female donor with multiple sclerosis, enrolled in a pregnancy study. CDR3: CASSPGTVSNSPLHF. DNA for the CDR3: TGTGCCAGCAGTCCAGGGACAGTCAGTAATTCACCCCTCCACTTT.